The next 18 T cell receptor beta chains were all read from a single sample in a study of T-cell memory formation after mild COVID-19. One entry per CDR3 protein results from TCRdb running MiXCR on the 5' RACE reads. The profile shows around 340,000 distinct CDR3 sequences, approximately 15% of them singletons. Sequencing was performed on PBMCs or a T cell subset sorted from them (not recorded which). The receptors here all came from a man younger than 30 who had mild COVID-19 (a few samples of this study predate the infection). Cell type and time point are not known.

CDR3 amino acids: CASTVEGQETQYF. CDR3 bases: TGCGCCAGCACCGTGGAAGGTCAAGAGACCCAGTACTTC. The V gene is TRBV5-1, the J gene TRBJ2-5; D is unclear. Germline-derived CDR1 and CDR2 are SGHRS and YFSETQ. CDR3 length: 13 residues. With 6 bases removed from V and 2 bases from J, the gap between germline ends came to 11 bases. The full variable domain, its missing parts supplied by reference TRBV5-1 and TRBJ2-5, is KAGVTQTPRYLIKTRGQQVTLSCSPISGHRSVSWYQQTPGQGLQFLFEYFSETQRNKGNFPGRFSGRQFSNSRSEMNVSTLELGDSALYLCASTVEGQETQYFGPGTRLLVL.

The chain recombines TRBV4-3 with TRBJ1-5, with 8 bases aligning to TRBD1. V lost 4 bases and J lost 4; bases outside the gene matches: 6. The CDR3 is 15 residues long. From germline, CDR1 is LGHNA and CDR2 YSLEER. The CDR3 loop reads CASSPDRGANQPQHF. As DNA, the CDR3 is TGCGCCAGCAGCCCTGACAGGGGTGCAAATCAGCCCCAGCATTTT.

The DNA for the CDR3 is TGTGCCAGCAGTTCCAGACAGGGAGGTGGAAACACCATATATTTT. Protein: CASSSRQGGGNTIYF. The chain uses TRBV6-5 and TRBJ1-3; 7 bases line up with TRBD1. This CDR3 has 15 residues. Germline CDR1 reads MNHEY; CDR2 reads SVGAGI. The J segment lost 3 bases and the V segment lost 4 bases, leaving 6 bases of the junction unmatched.

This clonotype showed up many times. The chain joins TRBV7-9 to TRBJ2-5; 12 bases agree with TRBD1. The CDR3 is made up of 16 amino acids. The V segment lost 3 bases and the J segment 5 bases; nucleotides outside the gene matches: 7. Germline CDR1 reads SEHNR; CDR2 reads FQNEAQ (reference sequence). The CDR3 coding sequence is TGTGCCAGCAGCTTCCGGGACAGGGGGCGCGAGGAGACCCAGTACTTC. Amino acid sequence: CASSFRDRGREETQYF.

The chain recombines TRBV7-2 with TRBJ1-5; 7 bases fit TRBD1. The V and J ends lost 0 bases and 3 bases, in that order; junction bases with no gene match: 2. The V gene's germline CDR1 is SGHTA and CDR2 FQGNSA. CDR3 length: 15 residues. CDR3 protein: CASSLAGQFNQPQHF. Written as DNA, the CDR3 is TGTGCCAGCAGCTTAGCGGGACAGTTCAATCAGCCCCAGCATTTT.

CDR3 sequence: CASRQGAGTNEKLFF. For the CDR3, the DNA is TGTGCCAGCAGACAGGGGGCGGGTACTAATGAAAAACTGTTTTTT. The J gene is TRBJ1-4, the V gene TRBV5-5, with 9 nucleotides matching TRBD1. CDR1 is SGHKS and CDR2 is YYEKEE in the germline V gene (reference sequence). Trimming removed 5 bases from V and 2 bases from J; junction bases left unmatched: 4. The CDR3 totals 15 residues.

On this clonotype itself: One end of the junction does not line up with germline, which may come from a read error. This chain's CDR3 is CASSLGVDTIYF. The CDR3 nucleotides are TGTGCCAGCAGCTTAGGGGTTGACACCATATATTTC. This sequence joins TRBV13 and TRBJ1-3, with D unresolved. The CDR3 runs to 12 residues. The germline gives CDR1 PRHDT, CDR2 FYEKMQ (reference sequence).

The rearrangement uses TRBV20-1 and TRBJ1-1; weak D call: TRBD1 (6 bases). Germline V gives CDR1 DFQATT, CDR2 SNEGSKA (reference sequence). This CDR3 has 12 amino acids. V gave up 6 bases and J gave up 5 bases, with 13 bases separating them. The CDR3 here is CSAELGGTEAFF. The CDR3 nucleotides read TGCAGTGCGGAGCTAGGGGGAACTGAAGCTTTCTTT.

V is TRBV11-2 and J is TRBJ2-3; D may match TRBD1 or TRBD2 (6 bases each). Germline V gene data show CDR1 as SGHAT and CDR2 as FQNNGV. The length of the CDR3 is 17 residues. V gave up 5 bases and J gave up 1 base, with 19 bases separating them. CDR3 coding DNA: TGTGCCAGCAGCCCTCCTGAGAGGGGGGCCGGCACAGATACGCAGTATTTT. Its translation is CASSPPERGAGTDTQYF.

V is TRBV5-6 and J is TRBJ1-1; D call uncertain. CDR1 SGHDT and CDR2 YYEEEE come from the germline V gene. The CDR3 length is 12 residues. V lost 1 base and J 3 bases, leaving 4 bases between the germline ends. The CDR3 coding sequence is TGTGCCAGCAGCTTGATATACACTGAAGCTTTCTTT. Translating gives CASSLIYTEAFF.

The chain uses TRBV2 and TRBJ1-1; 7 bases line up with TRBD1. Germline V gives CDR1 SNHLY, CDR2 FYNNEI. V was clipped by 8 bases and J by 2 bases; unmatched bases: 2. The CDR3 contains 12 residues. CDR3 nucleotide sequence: TGTGCCAGCCGACAGGGAAACACTGAAGCTTTCTTT. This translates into CASRQGNTEAFF.

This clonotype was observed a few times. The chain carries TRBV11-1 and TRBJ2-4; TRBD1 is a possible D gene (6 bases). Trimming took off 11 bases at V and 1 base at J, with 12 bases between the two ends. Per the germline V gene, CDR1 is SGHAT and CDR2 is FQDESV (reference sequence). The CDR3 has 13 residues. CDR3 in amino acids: CALLRGAKNIQYF. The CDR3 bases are TGTGCCCTCCTTAGGGGGGCCAAAAACATTCAGTACTTC.

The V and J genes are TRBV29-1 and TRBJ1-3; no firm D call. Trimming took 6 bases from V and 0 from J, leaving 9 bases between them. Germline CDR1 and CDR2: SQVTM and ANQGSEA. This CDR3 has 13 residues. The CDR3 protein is CSVTDLSGNTIYF. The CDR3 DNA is TGCAGCGTCACGGATCTCTCTGGAAACACCATATATTTT.

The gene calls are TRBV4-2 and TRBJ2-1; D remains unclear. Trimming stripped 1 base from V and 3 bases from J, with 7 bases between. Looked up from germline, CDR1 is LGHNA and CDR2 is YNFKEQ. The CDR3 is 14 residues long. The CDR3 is CASSQGTSYNEQFF. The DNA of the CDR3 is TGTGCCAGCAGCCAAGGCACAAGCTACAATGAGCAGTTCTTC.

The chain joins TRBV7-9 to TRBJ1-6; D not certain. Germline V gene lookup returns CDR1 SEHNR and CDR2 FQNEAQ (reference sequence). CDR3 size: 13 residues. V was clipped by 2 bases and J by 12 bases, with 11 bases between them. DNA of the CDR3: TGTGCCAGCAGCTTACCGGGGTCCCAACCCCTCCACTTT. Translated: CASSLPGSQPLHF.

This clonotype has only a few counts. DNA of the CDR3: TGTGCCATCAGTGCAGGGGCCGATAATTCACCCCTCCACTTT. Protein: CAISAGADNSPLHF. J is TRBJ1-6 and V is TRBV10-3, with D possibly being TRBD1 (6 bases). The CDR3 length is 14 residues. Trimming stripped 4 bases from V and 5 bases from J, with 9 bases between. The germline V gene encodes CDR1 ENHRY and CDR2 SYGVKD.

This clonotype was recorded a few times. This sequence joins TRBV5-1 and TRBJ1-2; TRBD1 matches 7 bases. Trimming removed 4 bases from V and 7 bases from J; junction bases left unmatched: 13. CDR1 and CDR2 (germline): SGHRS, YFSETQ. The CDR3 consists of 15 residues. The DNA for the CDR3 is TGCGCCAGCAGCACCGAGACAGGGTTGGGCTCTGGCTACACCTTC. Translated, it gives CASSTETGLGSGYTF.

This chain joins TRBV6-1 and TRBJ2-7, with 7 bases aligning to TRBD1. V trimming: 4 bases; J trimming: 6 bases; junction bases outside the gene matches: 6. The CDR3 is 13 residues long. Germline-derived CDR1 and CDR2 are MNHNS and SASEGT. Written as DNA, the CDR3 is TGTGCCAGCAGTGCAGCGACAGGGTCCGAGCAGTACTTC. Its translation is CASSAATGSEQYF.